The sequence of this T cell receptor (beta chain) was determined in a study of CXCR3-negative and CXCR3-positive naive CD8 T cells. Study-level background: A total of 110 million to 150 million TRB reads was generated, with about 1.5 +/- 0.3 million per library.

Study findings and constraints: Naive cells with CXCR3 showed TRB CDR3s that were more hydrophobic than those in CXCR3-negative naive cells. Memory, not naive, CXCR3-negative and CXCR3-positive cells differed in TRBV-TRBJ usage.

In regard to this clonotype: The target antigen is unknown.

UMI-tagged TRB cDNA libraries were built via 5' RACE. Reprocessing the 5' RACE reads, TCRdb reports a single entry for every CDR3 protein and omits DNA. The sample table sets out approximately 89,000 distinct CDR3 sequences. The germline V gene encodes CDR1 SGHKS and CDR2 YYEKEE (reference sequence). The CDR3 consists of 16 residues. This TCR was sampled from a human donor in good health. Some clones in this sample may be carry-over from other donors' samples. The specimen sequenced was naive CXCR3+ CD8+ T cells from blood. Subset in this sample: CD45RO-CCR7+CD27+CD95- naive CD8+ T cells expressing CXCR3 (TNR3+). The J gene is TRBJ2-1, the V gene TRBV5-5; the TRBD2 assignment by TCRdb is unverifiable without DNA. CDR3 region: CASSLASGSSYNEQFF. Variable domain in full (rest from reference TRBV5-5 and TRBJ2-1): DAGVTQSPTHLIKTRGQQVTLRCSPISGHKSVSWYQQVLGQGPQFIFQYYEKEERGRGNFPDRFSARQFPNYSSELNVNALLLGDSALYLCASSLASGSSYNEQFFGPGTRLTVL.